The subject of this entry is one T cell receptor (beta chain). Its antigen specificity is not known. No base quality information exists; no much larger clone differs at one position. V gives up 7 bases and J gives up 3 bases, and the segment between their germline ends measures 7 bases. CDR1 MDHEN and CDR2 SYDVKM were looked up in the germline V gene. There are 12 amino acids in the CDR3, from cysteine to phenylalanine inclusive. The only DNA kept is the CDR3, 36 bases in frame from the first base. The data originate from a study of neoadjuvant anti-PD-1 for oral cavity cancer (dated by TCRdb to the early 2020s). General notes on the study: Patients mostly received three to four biweekly doses of nivolumab at 3 mg/kg before curative-intent surgical resection. Patients who did not progress were given a fourth nivolumab dose at about day 43 and had definitive surgical resection on days 50-56. Patients with complete response, partial response or stable disease by RECIST 1.1 were defined as responders, whereas patients with progression were defined as non-responders. An approximately 30% response rate was observed in the parent correlative cohort, in which over nine patients were included.

Broader findings and caveats from the paper: Higher pretreatment blood Treg/Th17 ratios correlated with higher pretreatment blood TCRbeta clonality and lower post-treatment tumor TCRbeta clonality. Within PBMCs, T cell clonality (Gini index) was significantly higher in non-responders than responders after neoadjuvant nivolumab. The TCR analyses had only a few patients in each response group, and the authors called for validation in larger cohorts.

The sample's time point label, in plain terms: after neoadjuvant nivolumab, at surgical resection. Patients were newly diagnosed with stage II-IVA oral cavity squamous cell carcinoma and had received no prior systemic or radiation treatment. The cohort was composed of patients with HPV-negative, locally advanced oral cavity squamous cell carcinoma. Peripheral blood mononuclear cells were analyzed directly and were not maintained or expanded in culture. Samples came from a longitudinal correlative study of a single-arm phase II trial of neoadjuvant nivolumab in oral cavity squamous cell carcinoma. Genomic DNA-based TCRbeta sequencing was performed on subject-matched pre- and post-treatment PBMCs and tumors from three responders and three non-responders. Peripheral blood mononuclear cells were collected once before nivolumab treatment and again after treatment, at the time of surgery. The Maxwell RSC DNA from Cells kit was used to extract genomic DNA from PBMCs.

For deep sequencing, PBMC libraries mostly used around 0.45 ug of input genomic DNA, with six replicates for each sample. Following the manufacturer's instructions, the team built TCRbeta libraries using the immunoSEQ hsTCRbeta kit. The completed libraries were mixed into a single pool at 3 nM, then sequenced with an Illumina NovaSeq 6000 S4 flow cell. As for the authors' bioinformatics: Raw data preprocessing and quality control were performed with the immunoSEQ Analyzer. The analysis was limited to productive rearrangements, and each clonotype was defined by a unique CDR3 amino acid sequence. Repertoire clonality was estimated as the Gini-Simpson index, which was computed with the R package tcR. Student's t test was used to compare Gini indices, and Pearson correlation was used to assess associations with tumor size change. The table comes from immuneACCESS by way of TCRdb, which keeps in-frame sequences with V and J called. Part of the clones is missing from these tables; in studies checked, under half for an unresolved V gene and the rest for unknown reasons. That table is the source of V, J and clone size, and D and trimming were worked out from the DNA. Counted in this sample were some 70,000 clones; more than 75% of them appeared once. Around 3.7% of the sample goes to the ten largest clones.

The origin of this receptor is a person aged 35 to 85 with oral cavity squamous cell carcinoma. Specimen: PBMCs, collected after nivolumab (anti-PD-1) treatment. The chain is encoded by TRBV28 joined to TRBJ1-3, with the identity of the D gene unclear. At the DNA level, the sequence is TGTGCCAGCACCAGGCTTGGAAACACCATATATTTT. It translates as CASTRLGNTIYF.